The 14 T cell receptor beta chains below were found in one sample sequenced in a study of early T cells in non-severe SARS-CoV-2 infection. Via MiXCR, TCRdb re-called the 5' RACE reads, giving one row per CDR3 protein. The sample lists roughly 92,000 distinct CDR3 sequences; roughly 12% were seen once. The sample consisted of whole blood, taken at baseline. These TCRs come from an adult who was a healthcare worker with PCR-confirmed SARS-CoV-2 infection or an uninfected control (not recorded which).

This clonotype was observed many times. The CDR3 coding sequence is TGTGCCAGCAGTTCCCCCGGACTAGCGGGAGGGCATGAGCAGTTCTTC. This gives the protein CASSSPGLAGGHEQFF. V and J are TRBV27 and TRBJ2-1, with 15 positions matching TRBD2. The CDR3 has 16 amino acids. V lost 4 bases to trimming and J lost 8 bases; unmatched junction nucleotides: 6. CDR1 is MNHEY and CDR2 is SMNVEV in the germline V gene (reference sequence).

This clonotype appeared a few times. The chain carries TRBV2 and TRBJ1-6; no clear D gene. V was cut by 3 bases and J by 5 bases, with 14 bases left in between. This CDR3 spans 16 amino acids. In germline, CDR1 is SNHLY, CDR2 FYNNEI. CDR3 DNA sequence: TGTGCCAGCAGTGACGAGGGAGGAGGTCATAATTCACCCCTCCACTTT. Translated: CASSDEGGGHNSPLHF.

The genes are TRBV29-1 and TRBJ1-1, with 9 positions matching TRBD1. This CDR3 spans 13 amino acids. Per the germline V gene, CDR1 is SQVTM and CDR2 is ANQGSEA. V was pared by 6 bases and J by 4 bases, with 6 bases of the junction left unmatched. CDR3 nucleotide sequence: TGCAGCGTGCAGACAGGGGGAGGCACTGAAGCTTTCTTT. Amino acid sequence: CSVQTGGGTEAFF.

This sequence joins TRBV18 and TRBJ1-6; 10 nucleotides line up with TRBD1. Germline CDR1 is KGHSH and CDR2 is LQKENI. V lost 4 bases and J lost 8; bases outside the gene matches: 2. The CDR3 covers 14 residues. The CDR3 bases are TGTGCCAGCTCACAAGGGACAGGGGATTCACCCCTCCACTTT. Its translation is CASSQGTGDSPLHF.

The chain recombines TRBV9 with TRBJ2-1; 15 nucleotides match TRBD2. V dropped 3 bases and J dropped 9; count of bases not matched to a gene: 4. Germline V gene sequence: CDR1 SGDLS, CDR2 YYNGEE. The CDR3 loop spans 15 amino acids. As DNA, the CDR3 is TGTGCCAGCAGCGATGGGACTAGCGGGAGGATTGAGCAGTTCTTC. Amino acid sequence: CASSDGTSGRIEQFF.

The chain combines TRBV7-9 with TRBJ2-5; 7 bases are a match to TRBD1. This CDR3 comprises 14 residues. CDR1 and CDR2 from the germline V gene are SEHNR and FQNEAQ (reference sequence). The trim removed 5 bases at V and 2 bases at J, leaving 5 bases unmatched. CDR3 sequence reads: CASSPGQSQETQYF. The CDR3 region has the DNA TGTGCCAGCAGCCCGGGACAGAGTCAAGAGACCCAGTACTTC.

CDR3 coding DNA: TGCAGTGCTAGGGACAGCTTCCTAGGGGAAGCTTTCTTT. Encoded protein: CSARDSFLGEAFF. The J gene is TRBJ1-1, the V gene TRBV20-1; a possible D gene is TRBD1 (6 bases). The CDR3 runs to 13 residues. CDR1 is DFQATT and CDR2 is SNEGSKA in the germline V gene (reference sequence). Trimming pared 3 bases from V and 8 bases from J, leaving 16 bases between.

The rearrangement uses TRBV19 and TRBJ1-5, with D hard to call. The length of the CDR3 is 17 residues. Germline lookup yields CDR1 LNHDA and CDR2 SQIVND (reference sequence). V was cut by 0 bases and J by 0 bases, with 12 bases left in between. The CDR3 region is CASSIEAETISNQPQHF. The CDR3 DNA sequence: TGTGCCAGTAGTATAGAAGCGGAAACGATTAGCAATCAGCCCCAGCATTTT.

The V and J genes are TRBV24-1 and TRBJ2-7, with D unresolved. Per germline, CDR1 KGHDR and CDR2 SFDVKD. There are 13 residues in the CDR3. Trimming took 5 bases from V and 7 from J, leaving 14 bases between them. CDR3 in amino acids: CATSGPPNIEQYF. The CDR3 bases are TGTGCCACCAGTGGCCCCCCCAACATTGAGCAGTACTTC.

In this sample, this clonotype turned up many times. This chain joins TRBV5-4 and TRBJ1-1; no clear D gene. V lost 5 bases and J 2 bases, leaving 16 bases between the germline ends. Germline V gives CDR1 SGHNT, CDR2 YYREEE (reference sequence). The CDR3 has 15 residues. The CDR3 sequence: CASRGLRGPNTEAFF. CDR3 coding DNA: TGTGCCAGCAGGGGCTTAAGAGGGCCTAACACTGAAGCTTTCTTT.

This chain connects TRBV5-5 to TRBJ1-6; possibly TRBD1 for D (5 bases). Germline loops: CDR1 SGHKS, CDR2 YYEKEE (reference sequence). This CDR3 region has 14 residues. Trimming shortened V by 2 bases and J by 7 bases, and 10 bases separated the two germline ends. The CDR3 region has the DNA TGTGCCAGCAGCTTTGGGGGAAACAATTCACCCCTCCACTTT. Translated: CASSFGGNNSPLHF.

A remark on this clonotype: A read error is possible here, since a much larger clone lies one base away. The V gene is TRBV20-1, the J gene TRBJ2-3, with 7 bases that match TRBD2. This CDR3 spans 15 amino acids. V lost 5 bases to trimming and J lost 5 bases; unmatched junction nucleotides: 13. Germline values: CDR1 DFQATT, CDR2 SNEGSKA (reference sequence). This chain's CDR3 is CSAAAGLAALDTQYF. As DNA, the CDR3 is TGCAGTGCTGCCGCGGGGCTAGCGGCGTTAGATACGCAGTATTTT.

This clonotype has more than one count but fewer than ten. The CDR3 loop is CARGEGGTAYEQYF. In DNA, the CDR3 is TGCGCCCGGGGGGAAGGAGGGACAGCTTACGAGCAGTACTTC. The rearrangement uses TRBV10-1 and TRBJ2-7; D possibly uses TRBD1 or TRBD2 (7 bases each). Between the trimmed V and J ends, which lost 11 bases and 4 bases, there was a span of 21 bases. There are 14 residues in the CDR3. Germline V lookup: CDR1 WNHNN, CDR2 SYGVQD (reference sequence).

This clonotype was seen only once. The genes are TRBV28 and TRBJ1-5; TRBD1 matches at 7 bases. J gave up 10 bases and V 6 bases, and 12 bases lay outside the gene matches. Germline CDR1 reads MDHEN; CDR2 reads SYDVKM. This CDR3 comprises 14 residues. The CDR3 is CASRLDRLALPQHF. The CDR3 nucleotides are TGTGCCAGCAGATTGGACAGGCTAGCCCTTCCCCAGCATTTT.